This T cell receptor beta chain emerged from a study of control samples from healthy donors and cancer patients. Trimming took off 5 bases at V and 3 bases at J, with 17 bases between the two ends. The germline gives CDR1 LNHDA, CDR2 SQIVND (reference sequence). The CDR3 spans 16 residues. The method was immunoSEQ multiplex PCR; TCRdb's version includes in-frame clones alone and lacks a portion of them. The data contain 390,000 or so clones, 80% to 95% of them seen just once; the ten biggest clones take up around 6.5%. This receptor was identified in a man aged 35-49 years with head and neck cancer. The chain links TRBV19 to TRBJ2-1; possibly TRBD1 for D (6 bases). The material sequenced was PBMCs. CDR3 nucleotides: TGTGCCAGTAGTTTTTCCGGGACACTTGGCTACAATGAGCAGTTCTTC. Translating gives CASSFSGTLGYNEQFF.